This TCR beta chain was captured by sequencing in a study of blood T cell repertoires in COVID-19. The V segment lost 2 bases and the J segment 5 bases; nucleotides outside the gene matches: 12. The germline CDR1 and CDR2 sequences are MNHEY and SVGAGI. This CDR3 comprises 16 residues. TCRdb's copy holds only in-frame clones and misses some; the assay was immunoSEQ multiplex PCR. Of about 230,000 clones in the sample, under 90% are singletons; the top ten hold 11%. The origin of this receptor is a man aged 45-65 years with COVID-19, enrolled during active disease. V is TRBV6-5 and J is TRBJ2-7; 7 bases fit TRBD2. Input material: peripheral blood. CDR3 DNA sequence: TGTGCCAGCAGTTACGATTGGGGTAGCGGGTTCAACGAGCAGTACTTC. Amino acid sequence: CASSYDWGSGFNEQYF.